This T cell receptor beta chain was documented in a study of T cell repertoires in cytomegalovirus infection. The overall study: Indicated by public TCR beta signatures were CMV infection and matching HLA type.

Comments on this clonotype: Antigen: not known.

MiXCR was run by TCRdb on the reads, yielding one entry per CDR3 protein. The table records 110,000 to 150,000 distinct CDR3 sequences, 32% of them present only once. Study-level points and caveats: CMV-specific HLA-C-restricted TCR beta clonotypes dominated the ex vivo response.

Sequencing was performed on CD8+ T cells from cultured PBMCs, taken from culture after CMV antigen stimulation. The sequence was collected from a human donor in good health (CMV status not recorded). Some clones in this sample may be carry-over from other donors' samples.

The CDR3 spells CASSIAWELRTEAFF. In DNA, the CDR3 is TGTGCCAGTAGTATAGCTTGGGAATTAAGGACTGAAGCTTTCTTT. The genes are TRBV19 and TRBJ1-1, with unresolved D. Germline V gene lookup returns CDR1 LNHDA and CDR2 SQIVND (reference sequence). Trimming took off 1 base at V and 5 bases at J, with 14 bases between the two ends. This CDR3 region has 15 residues.